This TCR beta chain came from a study of blood T cells in healthy people across ages. Comment on this clonotype: At one boundary the junction diverges from the germline segment, which might be a read error.

CDR3 length: 17 residues. From germline, CDR1 is LNHNV and CDR2 YYDKDF (reference sequence). A second about 7 to 12 cycle PCR used barcoded and J-beta primers. Through a template-switch adaptor with 12 random nucleotides, each cDNA molecule received a tag. TCRdb reprocessed the 5' RACE reads via MiXCR and lists one record per CDR3 protein. The sample contains about 640,000 distinct CDR3 sequences, roughly 31% of which appear only once. The source material was blood. The chain employs TRBV15 and TRBJ2-7; tentatively, D is TRBD2 (6 bases). This TCR derives from a woman aged 80 or over in good health. The CDR3 DNA reads TGTGTCACCAGCAGAGATGGAGGAGGGCTGAGCTCCTACGAGCAGTACTTC. Translated: CVTSRDGGGLSSYEQYF.